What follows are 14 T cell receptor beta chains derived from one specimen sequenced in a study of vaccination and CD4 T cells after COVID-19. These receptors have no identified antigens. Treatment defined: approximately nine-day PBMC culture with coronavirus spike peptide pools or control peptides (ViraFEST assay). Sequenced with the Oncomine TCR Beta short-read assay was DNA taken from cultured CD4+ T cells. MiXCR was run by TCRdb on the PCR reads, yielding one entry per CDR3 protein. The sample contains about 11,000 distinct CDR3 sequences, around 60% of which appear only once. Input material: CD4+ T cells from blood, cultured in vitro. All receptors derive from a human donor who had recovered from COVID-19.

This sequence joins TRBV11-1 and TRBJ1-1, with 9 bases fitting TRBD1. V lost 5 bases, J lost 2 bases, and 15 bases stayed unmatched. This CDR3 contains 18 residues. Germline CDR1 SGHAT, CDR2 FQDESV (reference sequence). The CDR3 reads CASSRPRRDREVNTEAFF. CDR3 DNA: TGTGCCAGCAGCCGACCGCGCCGGGACAGGGAAGTAAACACTGAAGCTTTCTTT.

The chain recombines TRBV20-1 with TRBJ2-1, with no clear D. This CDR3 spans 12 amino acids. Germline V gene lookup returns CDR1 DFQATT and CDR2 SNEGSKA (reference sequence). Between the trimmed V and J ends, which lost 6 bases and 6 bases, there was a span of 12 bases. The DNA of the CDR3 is TGCAGTGCCAGTAGGCTTCTCAATGAGCAGTTCTTC. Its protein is CSASRLLNEQFF.

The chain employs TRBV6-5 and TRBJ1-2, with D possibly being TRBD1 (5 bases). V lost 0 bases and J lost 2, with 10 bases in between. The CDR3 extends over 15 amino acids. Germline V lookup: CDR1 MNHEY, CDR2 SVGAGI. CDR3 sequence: CASSYSNRGNYGYTF. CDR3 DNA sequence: TGTGCCAGCAGTTACTCAAATAGGGGAAACTATGGCTACACCTTC.

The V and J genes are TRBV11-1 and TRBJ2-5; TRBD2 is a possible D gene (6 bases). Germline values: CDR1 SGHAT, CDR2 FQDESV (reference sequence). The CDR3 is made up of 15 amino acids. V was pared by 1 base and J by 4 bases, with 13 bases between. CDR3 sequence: CASSLGLVKGETQYF. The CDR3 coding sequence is TGTGCCAGCAGCTTAGGACTAGTGAAAGGAGAGACCCAGTACTTC.

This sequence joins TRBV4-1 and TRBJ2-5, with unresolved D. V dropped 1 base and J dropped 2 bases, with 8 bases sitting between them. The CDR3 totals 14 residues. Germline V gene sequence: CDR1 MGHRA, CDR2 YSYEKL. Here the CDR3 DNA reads TGCGCCAGCAGCCAAGGTCGGGCTCAAGAGACCCAGTACTTC. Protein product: CASSQGRAQETQYF.

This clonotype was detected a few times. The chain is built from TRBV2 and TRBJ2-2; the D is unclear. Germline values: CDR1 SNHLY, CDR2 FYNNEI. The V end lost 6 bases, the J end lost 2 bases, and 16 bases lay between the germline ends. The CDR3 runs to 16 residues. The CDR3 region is CASSPPWASNTGELFF. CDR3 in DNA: TGTGCCAGCAGCCCCCCTTGGGCGTCAAACACCGGGGAGCTGTTTTTT.

The DNA of the CDR3 is TGCAGTGCTAGGTACCTTTCTTCCGAGCAGTACTTC. Translating gives CSARYLSSEQYF. This rearrangement joins TRBV20-1 to TRBJ2-7; no reliable D call. V was trimmed by 3 bases and J by 6 bases, leaving 12 bases between them. In germline, CDR1 is DFQATT, CDR2 SNEGSKA (reference sequence). This CDR3 has 12 residues.

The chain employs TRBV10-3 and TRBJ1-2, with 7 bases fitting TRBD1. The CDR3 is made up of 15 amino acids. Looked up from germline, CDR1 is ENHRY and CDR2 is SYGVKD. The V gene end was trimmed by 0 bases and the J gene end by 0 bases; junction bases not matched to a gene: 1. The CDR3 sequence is CAISESQGTNYGYTF. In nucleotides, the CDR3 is TGTGCCATCAGTGAGTCACAGGGGACTAACTATGGCTACACCTTC.

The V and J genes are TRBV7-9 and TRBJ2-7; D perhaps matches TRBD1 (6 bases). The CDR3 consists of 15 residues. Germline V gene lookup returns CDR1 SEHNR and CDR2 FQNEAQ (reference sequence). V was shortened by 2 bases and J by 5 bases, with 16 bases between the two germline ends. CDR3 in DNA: TGTGCCAGCAGCTTAAGGGGGACCCCTGAGGACGAGCAGTACTTC. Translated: CASSLRGTPEDEQYF.

The CDR3 region is CASRGDRERQPQHF. Here the CDR3 DNA reads TGTGCCAGCAGGGGGGACAGGGAACGTCAGCCCCAGCATTTT. V usage is TRBV2 and J usage is TRBJ1-5; 9 nucleotides align to TRBD1. CDR1 and CDR2 from the germline V gene are SNHLY and FYNNEI. Losses at the gene ends were 6 bases for V and 6 bases for J; bases not matched to a gene: 6. CDR3 size: 14 residues.

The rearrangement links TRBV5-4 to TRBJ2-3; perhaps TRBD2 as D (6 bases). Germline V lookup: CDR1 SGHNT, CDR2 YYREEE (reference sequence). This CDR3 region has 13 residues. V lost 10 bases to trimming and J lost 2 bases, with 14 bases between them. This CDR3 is CASAGPSTDTQYF. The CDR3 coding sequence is TGTGCCTCCGCGGGACCGTCCACAGATACGCAGTATTTT.

For the CDR3, the DNA is TGTGCCAGCAGTTACTCGCGGCGGGTTTCTGGGGGTCAGCCCCAGCATTTT. This gives the protein CASSYSRRVSGGQPQHF. J is TRBJ1-5 and V is TRBV5-8, with a weak D call TRBD1 (5 bases). CDR3 length: 17 residues. The germline gives CDR1 SGHTS, CDR2 YDEGEE. With 5 bases removed from V and 6 bases from J, the gap between germline ends came to 24 bases. Filled out from reference TRBV5-8 and TRBJ1-5, the complete variable domain reads EAGVTQSPTHLIKTRGQQATLRCSPISGHTSVYWYQQALGLGLQFLLWYDEGEERNRGNFPPRFSGRQFPNYSSELNVNALELEDSALYLCASSYSRRVSGGQPQHFGDGTRLSIL.

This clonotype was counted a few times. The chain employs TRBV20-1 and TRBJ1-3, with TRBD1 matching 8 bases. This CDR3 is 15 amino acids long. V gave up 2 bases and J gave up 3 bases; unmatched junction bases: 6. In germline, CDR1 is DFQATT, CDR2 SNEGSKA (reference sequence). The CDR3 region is CSARNGQGGGNTIYF. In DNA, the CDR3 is TGCAGTGCTAGAAACGGACAGGGAGGTGGAAACACCATATATTTT.

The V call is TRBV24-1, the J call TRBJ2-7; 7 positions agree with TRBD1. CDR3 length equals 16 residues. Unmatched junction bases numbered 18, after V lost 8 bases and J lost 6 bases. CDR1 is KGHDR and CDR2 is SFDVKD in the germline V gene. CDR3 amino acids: CATTHAPRQGSGEQYF. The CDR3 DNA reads TGTGCCACCACCCACGCCCCAAGACAGGGATCGGGCGAGCAGTACTTC.